These T cell receptor beta chains were read from a single sample in a study of blood T cells in healthy people across ages. A single record per CDR3 protein comes from TCRdb applying MiXCR to the 5' RACE reads. The profile shows approximately 600,000 distinct CDR3 sequences, about 53% of them singletons. The sample taken for sequencing was blood. The receptors originated from a man in his sixties in good health. Each CDR3 is given with its conserved first and last residue. The order of the fields is V gene, J gene, D gene, clone size, CDR3 protein, CDR3 DNA. A D gene is named only where the DNA matches it firmly. Clone size is stated in some rows and not others, as once, few, many or a class when expanded.

TRBV27	TRBJ2-7	TRBD2	many	CASGGLAGSYEQYF	TGTGCCAGCGGCGGGCTAGCGGGCTCCTACGAGCAGTACTTC
TRBV5-1	TRBJ2-7	TRBD2	-	CASSLVAGENYEQYF	TGCGCCAGCAGCTTGGTGGCGGGGGAGAACTACGAGCAGTACTTC
TRBV20-1	TRBJ2-1	TRBD2	-	CSAILAGGTSEQFF	TGCAGTGCTATACTAGCGGGGGGGACGTCTGAGCAGTTCTTC
TRBV18	TRBJ2-5	-	-	CASSPNRQQETQYF	TGTGCCAGCTCACCAAACCGACAGCAAGAGACCCAGTACTTC
TRBV28	TRBJ2-7	TRBD1	once	CASSPTGLPLSYEQYF	TGTGCCAGCAGCCCGACAGGGCTCCCCCTCTCCTACGAACAGTACTTC
TRBV25-1	TRBJ2-1	TRBD1	many	CASSDGTGYNEQFF	TGTGCCAGCAGTGACGGGACAGGGTACAATGAGCAGTTCTTC
TRBV27	TRBJ2-3	TRBD1	once	CASSLSNRGHTDTQYF	TGTGCCAGCAGTTTATCGAATAGGGGGCACACAGATACGCAGTATTTT
TRBV29-1	TRBJ2-1	TRBD1	-	CSVDTTGVNEQFF	TGCAGCGTTGACACGACAGGGGTGAATGAGCAGTTCTTC
TRBV7-2	TRBJ2-1	TRBD1	few	CASSLGTGMSGEQFF	TGTGCCAGCAGCTTGGGGACAGGGATGAGCGGTGAGCAGTTCTTC
TRBV10-3	TRBJ2-7	TRBD1	few	CAIKTGQALEQYF	TGTGCCATCAAGACGGGACAGGCCCTCGAGCAGTACTTC
TRBV15	TRBJ1-2	TRBD1	-	CATRRTGADYGYTF	TGTGCCACCAGGAGGACAGGGGCGGACTATGGCTACACCTTC
TRBV6-6	TRBJ1-2	-	-	CASTQREVAGYTF	TGTGCCAGCACCCAAAGGGAGGTGGCGGGCTACACCTTC
TRBV28	TRBJ2-3	TRBD2	-	CAALASGPSTDTQYF	TGTGCCGCACTAGCTAGCGGACCTAGCACAGATACGCAGTATTTT
TRBV11-2	TRBJ2-7	-	-	CASSYLGTGYEQYF	TGTGCCAGCAGCTACCTAGGCACGGGTTACGAGCAGTACTTC
TRBV20-1	TRBJ2-3	-	-	CSARGGPRADTQYF	TGCAGTGCCAGGGGCGGGCCCAGGGCAGATACGCAGTATTTT
TRBV6-6	TRBJ2-7	-	-	CASARTGPHEQYF	TGTGCCAGCGCGAGAACAGGTCCCCACGAGCAGTACTTC
TRBV18	TRBJ2-1	-	-	CASSQVDRGRANYNEQFF	TGTGCCAGCTCACAGGTCGACCGGGGCAGGGCCAACTACAATGAGCAGTTCTTC
TRBV18	TRBJ2-7	-	-	CASSPAGTGTYEQYF	TGTGCCAGCTCCCCGGCGGGTACAGGGACCTACGAGCAGTACTTC
TRBV3-1	TRBJ2-1	TRBD1	-	CASSQDRQGLRDFNEQFF	TGTGCCAGCAGCCAAGACAGACAGGGATTAAGGGATTTCAATGAGCAGTTCTTC
TRBV5-1	TRBJ2-1	TRBD2	-	CASSLRASGGASYNEQFF	TGCGCCAGCAGCTTGAGGGCTAGCGGGGGGGCCTCCTACAATGAGCAGTTCTTC
TRBV11-2	TRBJ2-5	-	-	CASSLRGAVGAQYF	TGTGCCAGCAGCTTACGGGGCGCAGTAGGGGCCCAGTACTTC
TRBV28	TRBJ2-7	-	-	CASSPTPQRGGYEQYF	TGTGCCAGCAGTCCAACTCCCCAAAGGGGGGGATACGAGCAGTACTTC
TRBV6-4	TRBJ1-2	-	-	CASSVGADGTYGYTF	TGTGCCAGCAGTGTCGGGGCGGATGGGACATATGGCTACACCTTC
TRBV27	TRBJ2-1	TRBD2	-	CASSPLLAGEYNEQFF	TGTGCCAGCAGTCCGTTACTAGCGGGGGAATACAATGAGCAGTTCTTC
TRBV29-1	TRBJ2-3	TRBD2	few	CSVGTSGGPADTQYF	TGCAGCGTCGGGACTAGCGGGGGGCCGGCAGATACGCAGTATTTT
TRBV3-1	TRBJ2-5	-	-	CASSQDQLVRETQYF	TGTGCCAGCAGCCAAGATCAGCTGGTACGGGAGACCCAGTACTTC
TRBV10-3	TRBJ1-4	TRBD1	few	CAISESGTGPNEKLFF	TGTGCCATCAGTGAGTCGGGGACAGGGCCTAATGAAAAACTGTTTTTT
TRBV6-6	TRBJ2-7	TRBD1	-	CASSDRDSYSYEQYF	TGTGCCAGCAGTGACCGGGACAGCTACTCCTACGAGCAGTACTTC
TRBV12-3/TRBV12-4	TRBJ2-2	-	-	CASSRQRELFF	TGTGCCAGCAGTCGGCAGCGGGAGCTGTTTTTT
TRBV15	TRBJ1-2	-	-	CATSRSRGLNYGYTF	TGTGCCACCAGCCGAAGCAGGGGACTAAACTATGGCTACACCTTC
TRBV5-1	TRBJ2-5	-	-	CASSFEPGLPQETQYF	TGCGCCAGCAGCTTCGAACCGGGACTCCCTCAAGAGACCCAGTACTTC
TRBV6-2/TRBV6-3	TRBJ2-7	TRBD2	-	CASTNLALAGAEQYF	TGTGCCAGCACTAACCTCGCCCTAGCGGGGGCCGAGCAGTACTTC
TRBV5-1	TRBJ1-2	-	few	CASSLESEVNYGYTF	TGCGCCAGCAGCTTGGAGTCGGAAGTTAACTATGGCTACACCTTC
TRBV27	TRBJ2-1	-	-	CASSSPGGGPRIYNEQFF	TGTGCCAGCAGTTCCCCGGGCGGGGGCCCTCGGATCTACAATGAGCAGTTCTTC
TRBV12-3/TRBV12-4	TRBJ2-7	TRBD2	few	CASSARPGTSGFREQYF	TGTGCCAGCAGCGCCAGACCCGGGACTAGCGGCTTTCGGGAGCAGTACTTC
TRBV7-2	TRBJ2-1	TRBD2	-	CASSLTGGGAVNEQFF	TGTGCCAGCAGCTTAACGGGCGGGGGGGCGGTCAATGAGCAGTTCTTC
TRBV12-3/TRBV12-4	TRBJ2-3	-	-	CASSLTVGTDTQYF	TGTGCCAGCAGTTTAACAGTGGGAACAGATACGCAGTATTTT
TRBV6-1	TRBJ1-1	-	-	CASSEYRGGKAFF	TGTGCCAGCAGTGAATATAGAGGGGGGAAAGCTTTCTTT
TRBV7-4	TRBJ1-5	-	-	CASSFFPSSGQDATHSNQPQHF	TGTGCCAGCAGCTTTTTCCCGAGTTCGGGGCAGGACGCTACACATAGCAATCAGCCCCAGCATTTT
TRBV18	TRBJ2-3	-	-	CASSRLASTDTQYF	TGTGCCAGCTCACGTCTAGCGAGCACAGATACGCAGTATTTT
TRBV9	TRBJ2-3	TRBD2	few	CASSQGLDGDTQYF	TGTGCCAGCAGCCAAGGACTAGATGGAGATACGCAGTATTTT
TRBV6-2/TRBV6-3	TRBJ2-3	-	-	CASSSWKDTQYF	TGTGCCAGCAGTTCTTGGAAGGATACGCAGTATTTT
TRBV5-1	TRBJ2-5	-	-	CASSPLPGKETQYF	TGCGCCAGCAGCCCGCTCCCAGGGAAAGAGACCCAGTACTTC
TRBV10-3	TRBJ2-3	TRBD1	few	CAISRTGPDTQYF	TGTGCCATCAGTAGGACAGGCCCAGATACGCAGTATTTT
TRBV7-2	TRBJ1-6	-	-	CASRATWQGYNSPLHF	TGTGCCAGCAGAGCGACATGGCAGGGGTATAATTCACCCCTCCACTTT
TRBV6-5	TRBJ2-5	-	-	CASSRIPQETQYF	TGTGCCAGCAGTAGAATCCCCCAGGAGACCCAGTACTTC
TRBV5-5	TRBJ2-1	-	-	CASSYRVLGHTEQFF	TGTGCCAGCAGTTACAGGGTTTTAGGACACACTGAGCAGTTCTTC
TRBV6-2/TRBV6-3	TRBJ2-5	-	-	CASSYGADTGLQETLYF	TGTGCCAGCAGTTACGGGGCCGACACGGGGCTTCAAGAGACCCTGTACTTC
TRBV6-1	TRBJ2-7	TRBD1	few	CASSEGQGASHVYEQYF	TGTGCCAGCAGTGAAGGGCAGGGGGCCTCCCACGTTTACGAGCAGTACTTC
TRBV6-1	TRBJ2-7	-	-	CASSLPVRIHEQYF	TGTGCCAGCAGCCTACCCGTCAGGATCCACGAGCAGTACTTC
TRBV4-1	TRBJ2-7	-	many	CASSRGTGESEQYF	TGCGCCAGCAGCCGTGGGACGGGTGAGAGCGAGCAGTACTTC
TRBV12-3/TRBV12-4	TRBJ2-5	-	-	CASSLKVAQTQYF	TGTGCCAGCAGTTTAAAAGTTGCTCAGACCCAGTACTTC
TRBV5-1	TRBJ2-5	TRBD2	few	CASLAGGAYQETQYF	TGCGCCAGTTTAGCGGGAGGTGCTTACCAAGAGACCCAGTACTTC
TRBV6-2/TRBV6-3	TRBJ2-5	-	few	CASSYPEETQYF	TGTGCCAGCAGTTACCCTGAGGAGACCCAGTACTTC
TRBV14	TRBJ2-5	-	-	CASSSFPGWRETQYF	TGTGCCAGCAGCTCGTTCCCTGGCTGGAGGGAGACCCAGTACTTC
TRBV21-1	TRBJ2-2	-	-	CASSKRGQPNTGELFF	TGTGCCAGCAGCAAAAGGGGACAGCCGAACACCGGGGAGCTGTTTTTT
TRBV4-1	TRBJ2-3	-	-	CASREKGSGLDTQYF	TGCGCCAGCAGGGAAAAGGGGTCGGGGCTGGATACGCAGTATTTT